This record looks at one TCR beta chain sequence and its context. The V and J ends lost 5 bases and 3 bases respectively, with 14 bases between them. The CDR3 is 14 amino acids. In germline, CDR1 is SGHRS, CDR2 YFSETQ. This sample was taken from a study of T-cell memory formation after mild COVID-19. TCRdb itself ran the 5' RACE reads through MiXCR, one entry per CDR3 protein. The table has roughly 190,000 distinct CDR3 sequences, 10% to 13% seen once; the top ten hold 3%. The sequence derives from a young man who had mild COVID-19 (a few samples of this study predate the infection). Cell type and time point are not known. Material: PBMCs or a T cell subset sorted from them (not recorded which). The genes are TRBV5-1 and TRBJ1-1; D perhaps matches TRBD1 (5 bases). In DNA form, the CDR3 reads TGCGCCAGCAGAGGAGGGGCGGGGGACACTGAAGCTTTCTTT. Amino acid sequence: CASRGGAGDTEAFF.